One and the same sample provided the 21 T cell receptor beta chains below, sequenced in a study of blood T cell repertoires in COVID-19. The data were produced by immunoSEQ multiplex PCR, yet TCRdb's version contains in-frame clones alone and is incomplete. The table shows 9,000 to 15,000 clones, with less than 80% occurring only once. The sample comprised peripheral blood. The source is a man in his sixties with COVID-19, enrolled during active disease.

J is TRBJ2-7 and V is TRBV4-1; D remains unclear. Deletions cut 5 bases from V and 5 bases from J, with 22 bases between. Germline assignment: CDR1 MGHRA and CDR2 YSYEKL. This CDR3 has 16 residues. The CDR3 DNA reads TGCGCCAGCAGCTACGCCCCCGATACCGACACCCACGAGCAGTACTTC. Its translation: CASSYAPDTDTHEQYF.

V is TRBV5-1 and J is TRBJ1-3; 8 nucleotides line up with TRBD1. The J segment lost 0 bases and the V segment lost 4 bases, leaving 6 bases of the junction unmatched. Germline V CDR1 and CDR2: SGHRS, YFSETQ. The CDR3 runs 16 residues. The CDR3 here is CASSPGQESSGNTIYF. The CDR3 nucleotides read TGCGCCAGCAGCCCGGGACAGGAGAGCTCTGGAAACACCATATATTTT.

This rearrangement joins TRBV7-9 to TRBJ2-5; no firm D call. The V end was cut by 4 bases, the J end by 0 bases, with 15 bases between. This CDR3 spans 16 amino acids. Germline lookup yields CDR1 SEHNR and CDR2 FQNEAQ (reference sequence). The CDR3 bases are TGTGCCAGCAGCTACTCGGCACAGCTTCACCAAGAGACCCAGTACTTC. This gives the protein CASSYSAQLHQETQYF.

This chain joins TRBV27 and TRBJ1-4; no definite D call. CDR1 is MNHEY and CDR2 is SMNVEV in the germline V gene (reference sequence). V lost 0 bases and J 1 base, leaving 9 bases between the germline ends. This CDR3 is built from 16 residues. CDR3 amino acids: CASSLSARLTNEKLFF. CDR3 bases: TGTGCCAGCAGTTTATCCGCCAGACTAACTAATGAAAAACTGTTTTTT.

For the CDR3, the DNA is TGTGCCAGCAGTTACCAGGACTCGGGGACCCTCCACTTT. It encodes CASSYQDSGTLHF. The V and J genes are TRBV6-5 and TRBJ1-6, with D uncertain. V was cut by 2 bases and J by 14 bases, with 13 bases left in between. Germline CDR1 reads MNHEY; CDR2 reads SVGAGI. The CDR3 length is 13 residues.

V usage is TRBV5-4 and J usage is TRBJ2-7; 7 nucleotides align to TRBD2. V lost 3 bases and J lost 5; bases outside the gene matches: 5. Germline CDR1 reads SGHNT; CDR2 reads YYREEE (reference sequence). The CDR3 sequence is 13 residues long. Here the CDR3 DNA reads TGTGCCAGCAGCTGGGGGGGGGTCGACGAGCAGTACGTC. It is translated as CASSWGGVDEQYV.

The V call is TRBV11-3, the J call TRBJ2-1; possible D gene TRBD2, 5 bases. Trimming took 4 bases from V and 10 from J, leaving 8 bases between them. This CDR3 has 11 residues. Germline lookup yields CDR1 SGHNT and CDR2 YENEEA. The CDR3 loop reads CASSSWREQFF. Written as DNA, the CDR3 is TGTGCCAGCAGCTCTTGGAGGGAGCAGTTCTTC.

The J gene is TRBJ1-2, the V gene TRBV19; unclear D gene. Trimming took off 6 bases at V and 7 bases at J, with 24 bases between the two ends. The CDR3 loop spans 16 amino acids. CDR1 and CDR2 (germline): LNHDA, SQIVND (reference sequence). In DNA form, the CDR3 reads TGTGCCAGTAGGATAAAAGAAGAGGGCATAGGTCTTGGCTACACCTTC. Its translation: CASRIKEEGIGLGYTF.

This chain joins TRBV5-4 and TRBJ2-1; D might be TRBD1 (5 bases). Germline V lookup: CDR1 SGHNT, CDR2 YYREEE (reference sequence). V was cut by 7 bases and J by 5 bases, with 10 bases left in between. The CDR3 runs 12 residues. DNA for the CDR3: TGTGCCAGCGGGGCCAGGGACAATGAGCAGTTCTTC. Protein sequence: CASGARDNEQFF. The full variable domain, completed using reference TRBV5-4 and TRBJ2-1, is ETGVTQSPTHLIKTRGQQVTLRCSSQSGHNTVSWYQQALGQGPQFIFQYYREEENGRGNFPPRFSGLQFPNYSSELNVNALELDDSALYLCASGARDNEQFFGPGTRLTVL.

J is TRBJ2-1 and V is TRBV5-8; D possibly corresponds to TRBD2 (6 bases). The CDR3 spans 15 residues. Germline CDR1 is SGHTS and CDR2 is YDEGEE. The V end was cut by 4 bases, the J end by 4 bases, with 15 bases between. Here the CDR3 DNA reads TGTGCCAGCAGCCCTGAGGCCGCGGGATACAATGAGCAGTTCTTC. Its translation is CASSPEAAGYNEQFF.

The V and J genes are TRBV30 and TRBJ1-2; D is perhaps TRBD1 (5 bases). The CDR3 is 15 amino acids. Per germline, CDR1 GTSNPN and CDR2 SVGIG (reference sequence). Trimming stripped 1 base from V and 2 bases from J, with 14 bases between. The DNA for the CDR3 is TGTGCCTGGAGTGGACCTGCGGGGCCGAACTATGGCTACACCTTC. Amino acids: CAWSGPAGPNYGYTF.

DNA of the CDR3: TGTGCCAGCTCACCGGGGGGGGGAACAGGCAATGAGCAGTTCTTC. The encoded protein is CASSPGGGTGNEQFF. The rearrangement joins TRBV18 to TRBJ2-1, with TRBD2 matching 7 bases. There are 15 residues in the CDR3. Germline CDR1 is KGHSH and CDR2 is LQKENI. V was clipped by 3 bases and J by 6 bases; unmatched bases: 8.

This chain uses TRBV12-5 with TRBJ2-7; the match to TRBD1 covers 9 bases. In germline, CDR1 is LGHNT, CDR2 FRNRAP. The length of the CDR3 is 16 residues. J was trimmed by 5 bases and V by 5 bases; bases with no gene match: 13. CDR3 amino acids: CASGPNIGTGPHEQYF. CDR3 bases: TGTGCTAGTGGTCCCAATATCGGGACAGGGCCGCACGAGCAGTACTTC.

This chain uses TRBV19 with TRBJ2-5; D perhaps matches TRBD2 (6 bases). V was clipped by 1 base and J by 0 bases, with 6 bases between them. Germline loops: CDR1 LNHDA, CDR2 SQIVND (reference sequence). The length of the CDR3 is 14 residues. The CDR3 sequence: CASSIGGDQETQYF. The CDR3 nucleotides read TGTGCCAGTAGTATAGGGGGGGACCAAGAGACCCAGTACTTC.

This chain uses TRBV11-3 with TRBJ2-1; possible D gene TRBD2, 5 bases. V gave up 5 bases and J gave up 1 base, with 15 bases separating them. The CDR3 is made up of 16 amino acids. Germline-derived CDR1 and CDR2 are SGHNT and YENEEA. CDR3 nucleotide sequence: TGTGCCAGCAGCCCGACCCGGACTCGTTCCTACAATGAGCAGTTCTTC. This sequence encodes CASSPTRTRSYNEQFF.

The table lists this clone with a few counts. V usage is TRBV10-3 and J usage is TRBJ2-1, with 8 bases that match TRBD2. From germline, CDR1 is ENHRY and CDR2 SYGVKD. Germline trimming cut 3 bases from V and 0 bases from J; bases unmatched to any gene: 1. The CDR3 contains 15 residues. CDR3 sequence reads: CAISDSGDSYNEQFF. CDR3 sequence (DNA): TGTGCCATCAGTGATAGCGGGGACTCCTACAATGAGCAGTTCTTC.

The chain combines TRBV7-2 with TRBJ2-1, with no clear D. The germline gives CDR1 SGHTA, CDR2 FQGNSA. Trimming cost V 1 base and J 3 bases, with 10 bases left between them. The CDR3 is made up of 15 amino acids. As DNA, the CDR3 is TGTGCCAGCAGCTTAGACAGAGCCCTCTACAATGAGCAGTTCTTC. It encodes CASSLDRALYNEQFF.

V and J are TRBV14 and TRBJ2-2; 8 bases line up with TRBD2. With V trimmed by 3 bases and J by 4 bases, 16 bases remained unmatched. This CDR3 contains 19 residues. CDR1 and CDR2 (germline): SGHDN, FVKESK. The chain's CDR3 is CASSQVGWTSSWGTGELFF. CDR3 nucleotide sequence: TGTGCCAGCAGCCAGGTCGGGTGGACTAGCTCTTGGGGCACCGGGGAGCTGTTTTTT. The full variable domain, rest sourced from reference TRBV14 and TRBJ2-2, is EAGVTQFPSHSVIEKGQTVTLRCDPISGHDNLYWYRRVMGKEIKFLLHFVKESKQDESGMPNNRFLAERTGGTYSTLKVQPAELEDSGVYFCASSQVGWTSSWGTGELFFGEGSRLTVL.

The V call is TRBV9, the J call TRBJ2-2, with TRBD2 matching 15 bases. Germline-derived CDR1 and CDR2 are SGDLS and YYNGEE. The CDR3 consists of 20 residues. V lost 3 bases, J lost 4 bases, and 13 bases stayed unmatched. CDR3 nucleotides: TGTGCCAGCAGCGGCGGACTAGCGGGGGGGCATCCCACGGGCACCGGGGAGCTGTTTTTT. This gives the protein CASSGGLAGGHPTGTGELFF. Full variable domain (rest looked up from reference TRBV9 and TRBJ2-2): DSGVTQTPKHLITATGQRVTLRCSPRSGDLSVYWYQQSLDQGLQFLIQYYNGEERAKGNILERFSAQQFPDLHSELNLSSLELGDSALYFCASSGGLAGGHPTGTGELFFGEGSRLTVL.

This clone came up once. The chain employs TRBV7-6 and TRBJ2-1, with a tentative D call TRBD1 (6 bases). Trimming removed 1 base at V and 2 bases at J, with 12 bases between. Germline-derived CDR1 and CDR2 are SGHVS and FNYEAQ. This CDR3 is 16 amino acids long. CDR3 residues: CASSLVGDITYNEQFF. In nucleotides, the CDR3 is TGTGCCAGCAGCTTAGTAGGGGACATTACCTACAATGAGCAGTTCTTC.

The gene calls are TRBV27 and TRBJ1-6, with TRBD1 matching 7 bases. Germline CDR1 reads MNHEY; CDR2 reads SMNVEV (reference sequence). The CDR3 consists of 15 residues. The V gene end was trimmed by 7 bases and the J gene end by 8 bases; junction bases not matched to a gene: 11. The CDR3 is CASTDRDDLDSPLHF. The CDR3 DNA sequence: TGTGCCAGCACCGACAGGGATGACCTCGATTCACCCCTCCACTTT.